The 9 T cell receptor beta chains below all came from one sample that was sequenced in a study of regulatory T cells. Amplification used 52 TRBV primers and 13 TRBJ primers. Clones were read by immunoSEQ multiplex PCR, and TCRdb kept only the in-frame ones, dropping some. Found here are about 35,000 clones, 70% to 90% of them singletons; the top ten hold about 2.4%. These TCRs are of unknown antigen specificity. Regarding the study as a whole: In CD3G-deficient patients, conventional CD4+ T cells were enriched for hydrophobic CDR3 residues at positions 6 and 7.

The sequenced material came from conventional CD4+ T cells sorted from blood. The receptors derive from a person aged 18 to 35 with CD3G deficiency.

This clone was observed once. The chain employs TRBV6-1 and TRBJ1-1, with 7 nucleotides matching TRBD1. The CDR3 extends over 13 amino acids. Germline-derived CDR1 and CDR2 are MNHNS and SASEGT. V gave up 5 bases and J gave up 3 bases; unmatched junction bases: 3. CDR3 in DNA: TGTGCCAGCAGTCGCAGGGGGGACACTGAAGCTTTCTTT. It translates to CASSRRGDTEAFF.

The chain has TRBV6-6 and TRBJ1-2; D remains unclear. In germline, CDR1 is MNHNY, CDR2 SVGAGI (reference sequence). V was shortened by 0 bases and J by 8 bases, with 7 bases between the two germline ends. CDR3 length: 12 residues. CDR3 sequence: CASSYSTDGYTF. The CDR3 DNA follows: TGTGCCAGCAGTTACTCTACGGACGGCTACACCTTC.

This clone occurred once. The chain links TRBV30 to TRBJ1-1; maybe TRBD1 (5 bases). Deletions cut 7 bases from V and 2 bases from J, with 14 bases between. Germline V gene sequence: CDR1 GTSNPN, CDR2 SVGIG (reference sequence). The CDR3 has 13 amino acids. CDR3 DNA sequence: TGTGCCTATGACCGACAGACAAACACTGAAGCTTTCTTT. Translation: CAYDRQTNTEAFF.

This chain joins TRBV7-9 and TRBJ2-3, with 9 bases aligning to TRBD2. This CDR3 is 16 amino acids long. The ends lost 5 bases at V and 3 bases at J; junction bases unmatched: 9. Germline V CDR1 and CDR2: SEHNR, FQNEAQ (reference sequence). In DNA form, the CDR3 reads TGTGCCAGCAGCCCGAAGGGCGGGGGGGATACAGATACGCAGTATTTT. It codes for CASSPKGGGDTDTQYF.

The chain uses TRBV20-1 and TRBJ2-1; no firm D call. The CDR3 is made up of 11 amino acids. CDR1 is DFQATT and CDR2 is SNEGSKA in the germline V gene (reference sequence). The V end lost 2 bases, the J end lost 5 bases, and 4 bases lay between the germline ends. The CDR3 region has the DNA TGCAGTGCTAGAAGAAACAATGAGCAGTTCTTC. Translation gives CSARRNNEQFF.

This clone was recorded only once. CDR3 loop: CASSPSSKNTQYF. The CDR3 bases are TGTGCCAGCTCACCAAGTTCGAAAAATACGCAGTATTTT. The gene calls are TRBV18 and TRBJ2-3, with no clear D. The V gene's germline CDR1 is KGHSH and CDR2 LQKENI. This CDR3 comprises 13 residues. The V end lost 2 bases, the J end lost 7 bases, and 10 bases lay between the germline ends.

In DNA, the CDR3 is TGTGCCAGCAGATCCCATTCGGGCTACGAGCAGTACTTC. Translating gives CASRSHSGYEQYF. This chain links TRBV6-1 with TRBJ2-7, with unresolved D. V lost 6 bases and J lost 3, with 12 bases in between. CDR1 and CDR2 from the germline V gene are MNHNS and SASEGT. The CDR3 is 13 amino acids.

CDR3 region: CASSLAGENYGYTF. The DNA of the CDR3 is TGCGCCAGCAGCTTGGCCGGGGAGAACTATGGCTACACCTTC. The chain joins TRBV5-1 to TRBJ1-2; D is undetermined. The CDR3 totals 14 residues. Per the germline V gene, CDR1 is SGHRS and CDR2 is YFSETQ. The V gene lost 0 bases and the J gene lost 2 bases, with 8 bases spanning the gap. Full variable domain (outside the CDR3, taken from reference TRBV5-1 and TRBJ1-2): KAGVTQTPRYLIKTRGQQVTLSCSPISGHRSVSWYQQTPGQGLQFLFEYFSETQRNKGNFPGRFSGRQFSNSRSEMNVSTLELGDSALYLCASSLAGENYGYTFGSGTRLTVV.

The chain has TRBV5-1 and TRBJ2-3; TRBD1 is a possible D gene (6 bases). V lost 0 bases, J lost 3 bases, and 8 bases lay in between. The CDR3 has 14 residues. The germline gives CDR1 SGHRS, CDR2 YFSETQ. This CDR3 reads CASSLEGVTDTQYF. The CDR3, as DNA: TGCGCCAGCAGCTTGGAGGGGGTAACAGATACGCAGTATTTT. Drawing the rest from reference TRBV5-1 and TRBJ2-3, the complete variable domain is KAGVTQTPRYLIKTRGQQVTLSCSPISGHRSVSWYQQTPGQGLQFLFEYFSETQRNKGNFPGRFSGRQFSNSRSEMNVSTLELGDSALYLCASSLEGVTDTQYFGPGTRLTVL.